This TCR beta chain was documented in a study of cytomegalovirus exposure and HLA in healthy donors. A few counts support this clone. Vbeta (60) and Jbeta (13) primers were used in the PCR. Clones were read by immunoSEQ multiplex PCR, and TCRdb kept only the in-frame ones, dropping some. There are fewer than 150,000 clones in the sample; around 67% occur only once, and around 3.7% lies in the top ten. This CDR3 contains 15 residues. The germline V gene encodes CDR1 SGHTA and CDR2 FQGTGA. Trimming cost V 1 base and J 1 base, with 9 bases left between them. The TCR was taken from a middle-aged woman in good health and CMV-seronegative. What was sequenced was PBMCs. The rearrangement links TRBV7-3 to TRBJ2-3; possibly TRBD1 for D (6 bases). The CDR3 spells CASSLIAGGTDTQYF. CDR3 sequence (DNA): TGTGCCAGCAGCTTAATTGCAGGGGGCACAGATACGCAGTATTTT.